This entry describes one T cell receptor beta chain. Antigen specificity is unknown. This specimen comes from a study of T cell responses to AZD1222 COVID-19 vaccine. For the study at large: It was second doses at about 4 or about 12 weeks that were pooled. The study, taken as a whole, reports: An increase in Spike-specific TCR breadth and depth was observed after two AZD1222 doses. No day 14 peak samples; only post-peak repertoires were characterized.

Profiling relied on immunoSEQ multiplex PCR, and the TCRdb table lists in-frame clones only, not all of them. Counted here are approximately 160,000 clones, just under 95% occurring once; the ten biggest clones make up around 0.9%. Source: peripheral blood, taken on day 0 of AZD1222 vaccination. This TCR derives from an adult in good health.

CDR3 in amino acids: CASSLWGTVNTGELFF. CDR3 sequence (DNA): TGTGCCAGCAGCTTATGGGGGACAGTAAACACCGGGGAGCTGTTTTTT. J is TRBJ2-2 and V is TRBV7-9; 7 bases fit TRBD1. From germline, CDR1 is SEHNR and CDR2 FQNEAQ (reference sequence). The CDR3 extends over 16 amino acids. With 2 bases clipped from V and 2 bases from J, the junction kept 5 bases outside the gene matches.